These 29 T cell receptor beta chains came from one sample sequenced in a study of human T cells and chemical hapten exposure. TCRdb analysed the RACE reads with MiXCR anew, one entry per CDR3 protein. Of roughly 120,000 distinct CDR3 sequences listed, about 9% were seen once; the top ten hold roughly 2%. Specified time point: healthy volunteer bleed at 2 weeks. Before extraction, the whole blood was not fractionated, and total RNA was taken from it. Sequencing was carried out using whole blood. These receptors were taken from a male donor in good health. Some clones in this sample may be carry-over from other donors' samples.

This clonotype has ten or more counts. The V call is TRBV20-1, the J call TRBJ1-1; TRBD1 might be the D (6 bases). The CDR3 loop spans 13 amino acids. V gave up 3 bases and J gave up 2 bases, with 10 bases separating them. The V gene's germline CDR1 is DFQATT and CDR2 SNEGSKA (reference sequence). CDR3 in DNA: TGCAGTGCTAGCACCAGGGGAAACACTGAAGCTTTCTTT. It encodes CSASTRGNTEAFF.

This clonotype was recorded a few times. The chain carries TRBV5-1 and TRBJ2-5; 7 nucleotides align to TRBD1. V trimming: 0 bases; J trimming: 5 bases; junction bases outside the gene matches: 4. The CDR3 extends over 14 amino acids. Germline V CDR1 and CDR2: SGHRS, YFSETQ. CDR3 nucleotides: TGCGCCAGCAGCTTGGAGGGGGCCAGGGAGACCCAGTACTTC. Encoded protein: CASSLEGARETQYF.

V and J are TRBV4-3 and TRBJ2-1; 8 bases agree with TRBD1. Germline V CDR1 and CDR2: LGHNA, YSLEER. The ends lost 4 bases at V and 1 base at J; junction bases unmatched: 6. The CDR3 extends over 16 amino acids. CDR3: CASSRAGGGSYNEQFF. The CDR3 DNA is TGCGCCAGCAGCCGTGCAGGGGGCGGGTCCTACAATGAGCAGTTCTTC.

This clonotype was recorded many times. The chain combines TRBV6-5 with TRBJ1-1, with TRBD1 as a possible D gene (6 bases). Germline V gene data show CDR1 as MNHEY and CDR2 as SVGAGI. V was trimmed by 2 bases and J by 4 bases, leaving 8 bases between them. This CDR3 has 13 amino acids. For the CDR3, the DNA is TGTGCCAGCAGTTACGGAGGGGGCACTGAAGCTTTCTTT. It yields the protein CASSYGGGTEAFF.

There are a few counts of this clonotype. The chain couples TRBV5-1 to TRBJ1-1; the match to TRBD1 covers 9 bases. The CDR3 has 16 residues. With 5 bases clipped from V and 3 bases from J, the junction kept 11 bases outside the gene matches. CDR1 and CDR2 from the germline V gene are SGHRS and YFSETQ. The CDR3 loop is CASRSTGGERDTEAFF. The CDR3 nucleotides are TGCGCCAGCAGATCAACAGGGGGCGAGAGGGACACTGAAGCTTTCTTT.

This clonotype was seen more than once but under ten times. The chain links TRBV29-1 to TRBJ2-5; D might be TRBD1 or TRBD2, each matching 5 bases. The CDR3 runs to 14 residues. The germline CDR1 and CDR2 sequences are SQVTM and ANQGSEA. Trimming left V 5 bases short and J 0 bases short, with 13 bases between. The CDR3 protein is CSVRRDGHQETQYF. In DNA, the CDR3 is TGCAGCGTTCGCCGGGACGGGCACCAAGAGACCCAGTACTTC.

This clonotype was picked up a small number of times. The rearrangement uses TRBV7-2 and TRBJ2-7; TRBD2 agrees at 15 bases. V lost 1 base, J lost 0 bases, and 4 bases stayed unmatched. This CDR3 contains 18 residues. Per germline, CDR1 SGHTA and CDR2 FQGNSA. The chain's CDR3 is CASSLGRTSGGDSYEQYF. In DNA, the CDR3 is TGTGCCAGCAGCTTAGGAAGGACTAGCGGGGGGGACTCCTACGAGCAGTACTTC.

Written as DNA, the CDR3 is TGTGCCAGCAGCCAAATGGTTGAGGACGGTGCCTACGAGCAGTACTTC. Protein product: CASSQMVEDGAYEQYF. The rearrangement joins TRBV3-1 to TRBJ2-7; D unclear. With 2 bases removed from V and 2 bases from J, the gap between germline ends came to 16 bases. Germline V gene data show CDR1 as LGHDT and CDR2 as YNNKEL (reference sequence). The CDR3 sequence is 16 residues long.

This clonotype was picked up a small number of times. This chain uses TRBV7-3 with TRBJ2-2; D is unclear. CDR1 and CDR2 from the germline V gene are SGHTA and FQGTGA. This CDR3 contains 13 residues. Trimming took 5 bases from V and 6 from J, leaving 10 bases between them. The CDR3 sequence is CASSPVLAGELFF. Written as DNA, the CDR3 is TGTGCCAGCAGCCCGGTCCTGGCCGGGGAGCTGTTTTTT.

The chain joins TRBV20-1 to TRBJ1-1, with a weak D call TRBD1 (5 bases). Trimming pared 3 bases from V and 1 base from J, leaving 15 bases between. The length of the CDR3 is 15 residues. Per germline, CDR1 DFQATT and CDR2 SNEGSKA (reference sequence). The CDR3 reads CSASSLTDSNTEAFF. CDR3 DNA sequence: TGCAGTGCTAGTTCCTTGACAGACTCGAACACTGAAGCTTTCTTT.

The chain employs TRBV4-2 and TRBJ1-2, with D uncertain. The CDR3 extends over 17 amino acids. Trimming left V 0 bases short and J 2 bases short, with 16 bases between. Germline CDR1 and CDR2: LGHNA and YNFKEQ. The CDR3 spells CASSQDLRRDKNYGYTF. In DNA, the CDR3 is TGTGCCAGCAGCCAAGATCTAAGGAGGGATAAAAACTATGGCTACACCTTC.

The genes are TRBV2 and TRBJ2-5; D unclear. The CDR3 covers 15 residues. The germline V gene encodes CDR1 SNHLY and CDR2 FYNNEI. Trimming left V 1 base short and J 2 bases short, with 11 bases between. The CDR3 sequence: CASSEEGKMQETQYF. The CDR3 nucleotides read TGTGCCAGCAGTGAAGAAGGGAAAATGCAAGAGACCCAGTACTTC.

The chain couples TRBV6-5 to TRBJ2-3, with 11 bases matching TRBD2. V trimming: 0 bases; J trimming: 3 bases; junction bases outside the gene matches: 5. Germline V gene data show CDR1 as MNHEY and CDR2 as SVGAGI. The CDR3 is 17 amino acids. DNA of the CDR3: TGTGCCAGCAGTTACTCGACTAGCGGGATATCGACAGATACGCAGTATTTT. Amino acid sequence: CASSYSTSGISTDTQYF.

The sample holds a few counts of this clonotype. The chain has TRBV7-2 and TRBJ2-4; TRBD1 matches at 8 bases. Germline assignment: CDR1 SGHTA and CDR2 FQGNSA. The V and J ends lost 2 bases and 3 bases, in that order; junction bases with no gene match: 6. The CDR3 has 16 amino acids. The CDR3 loop is CASSLSPGQGKNIQYF. The CDR3 DNA sequence: TGTGCCAGCAGCTTAAGCCCCGGACAGGGCAAAAACATTCAGTACTTC.

The J gene is TRBJ2-3, the V gene TRBV5-1; TRBD2 matches 12 bases. Unmatched junction bases numbered 5, after V lost 4 bases and J lost 2 bases. Germline CDR1 is SGHRS and CDR2 is YFSETQ. The CDR3 is 16 amino acids. The CDR3 region has the DNA TGCGCCAGCAGCGTGACTAGCGGGAGCGACACAGATACGCAGTATTTT. Amino acids: CASSVTSGSDTDTQYF.

The chain combines TRBV7-2 with TRBJ1-5, with TRBD1 as a possible D gene (6 bases). The CDR3 consists of 15 residues. In germline, CDR1 is SGHTA, CDR2 FQGNSA. V lost 1 base to trimming and J lost 0 bases, with 7 bases between them. The CDR3 DNA reads TGTGCCAGCAGCTTAGTGGACAGTAGCAATCAGCCCCAGCATTTT. This gives the protein CASSLVDSSNQPQHF.

The chain is built from TRBV15 and TRBJ1-5; D remains ambiguous. The ends were cut back, 4 bases at V and 0 bases at J, with 19 bases in the middle. The CDR3 has 18 amino acids. Germline values: CDR1 LNHNV, CDR2 YYDKDF (reference sequence). The CDR3 DNA follows: TGTGCCACCAGCATAGACCTGAACGGATACTATAGCAATCAGCCCCAGCATTTT. It yields the protein CATSIDLNGYYSNQPQHF.

The chain couples TRBV10-3 to TRBJ2-3; TRBD2 aligns across 7 bases. The CDR3 extends over 15 amino acids. V lost 3 bases to trimming and J lost 0 bases; unmatched junction nucleotides: 3. Germline V lookup: CDR1 ENHRY, CDR2 SYGVKD. In DNA, the CDR3 is TGTGCCATCAGTGATGGCGGGAGCAGCACAGATACGCAGTATTTT. Residues: CAISDGGSSTDTQYF.

This clonotype was counted between two and nine times. The V and J genes are TRBV19 and TRBJ1-5; 7 positions match TRBD1. Losses at the gene ends were 5 bases for V and 6 bases for J; bases not matched to a gene: 10. Germline-derived CDR1 and CDR2 are LNHDA and SQIVND (reference sequence). The CDR3 contains 15 residues. This chain's CDR3 is CASSLGGTGVQPQHF. Written as DNA, the CDR3 is TGTGCCAGTAGTCTCGGAGGTACAGGGGTTCAGCCCCAGCATTTT.

This clonotype was picked up many times. This chain uses TRBV15 with TRBJ2-3; 10 bases align to TRBD2. The ends lost 1 base at V and 0 bases at J; junction bases unmatched: 7. Germline V gene lookup returns CDR1 LNHNV and CDR2 YYDKDF (reference sequence). This CDR3 spans 18 amino acids. The CDR3 DNA is TGTGCCACCAGCAGAGCCTTACTAGCGGGAACCAGCACAGATACGCAGTATTTT. This sequence encodes CATSRALLAGTSTDTQYF. Together with reference TRBV15 and TRBJ2-3, the CDR3 gives the full variable domain: DAMVIQNPRYQVTQFGKPVTLSCSQTLNHNVMYWYQQKSSQAPKLLFHYYDKDFNNEADTPDNFQSRRPNTSFCFLDIRSPGLGDTAMYLCATSRALLAGTSTDTQYFGPGTRLTVL.

This clonotype was seen a handful of times. This chain joins TRBV12-3 or TRBV12-4 and TRBJ1-5, with 10 positions matching TRBD1. The CDR3 runs to 14 residues. The junction had 4 bases not matched to a gene; V was cut back by 5 bases and J by 6 bases. The CDR3 nucleotides are TGTGCCAGCAGTCTGACAGGGGGCTTTCAGCCCCAGCATTTT. This translates into CASSLTGGFQPQHF.

This chain connects TRBV12-3 or TRBV12-4 to TRBJ1-1; 7 positions agree with TRBD1. V lost 10 bases, J lost 1 base, and 15 bases stayed unmatched. The length of the CDR3 is 16 residues. The CDR3 DNA sequence: TGTGCCATCACGCTACAGGGGATAGGGGCGAACACTGAAGCTTTCTTT. Its translation is CAITLQGIGANTEAFF.

Only a few counts were recorded for this clonotype. The chain is built from TRBV14 and TRBJ2-1; possible D gene TRBD2, 5 bases. The CDR3 covers 13 residues. Germline V gives CDR1 SGHDN, CDR2 FVKESK. Trimming left V 1 base short and J 7 bases short, with 8 bases between. The CDR3 DNA sequence: TGTGCCAGCAGCCAAGTACTAGGGAATGAGCAGTTCTTC. Protein product: CASSQVLGNEQFF.

This clonotype was counted ten times or more. V usage is TRBV29-1 and J usage is TRBJ2-5; TRBD2 matches at 8 bases. From germline, CDR1 is SQVTM and CDR2 ANQGSEA. This CDR3 has 17 amino acids. V trimming: 0 bases; J trimming: 7 bases; junction bases outside the gene matches: 16. CDR3 coding DNA: TGCAGCGTTGAAGATCGACTAGCGCCAGTTCGTATGGGGACCCAGTACTTC. Residues: CSVEDRLAPVRMGTQYF.

This clonotype appeared a few times. Its ends do not fully match the called genes, so a read error is possible. The rearrangement uses TRBV27 and TRBJ2-3; D tentatively reads TRBD1 or TRBD2 (5 bases each). Per germline, CDR1 MNHEY and CDR2 SMNVEV (reference sequence). The CDR3 has 16 residues. In nucleotides, the CDR3 is TGTGCCAACAGTCGTCGGACGGGGCCTAGCACAGATACGCAGTATTTT. Amino acid sequence: CANSRRTGPSTDTQYF.

The rearrangement joins TRBV6-5 to TRBJ1-2, with D possibly matching TRBD1 (5 bases). Trimming took 2 bases from V and 4 from J, leaving 20 bases between them. This CDR3 is 17 amino acids long. Germline V gives CDR1 MNHEY, CDR2 SVGAGI. The DNA for the CDR3 is TGTGCCAGCAGTTACGCAGGGCGACGTATGAATCCCTATGGCTACACCTTC. As protein: CASSYAGRRMNPYGYTF.

This sequence joins TRBV25-1 and TRBJ2-7; 10 bases agree with TRBD2. Germline V gene lookup returns CDR1 MGHDK and CDR2 SYGVNS. The CDR3 totals 13 residues. The V gene end was trimmed by 4 bases and the J gene end by 12 bases; junction bases not matched to a gene: 9. The CDR3 protein is CASSASLAGDWYF. The CDR3, as DNA: TGTGCCAGCAGTGCAAGCCTAGCGGGAGACTGGTACTTC.

The genes are TRBV7-6 and TRBJ2-7; TRBD1 agrees at 8 bases. Germline V gene sequence: CDR1 SGHVS, CDR2 FNYEAQ. The CDR3 sequence is 14 residues long. V was clipped by 5 bases and J by 2 bases; unmatched bases: 5. Here the CDR3 DNA reads TGTGCCAGCAGCCGTCGGACAGGGCCCTACGAGCAGTACTTC. Protein sequence: CASSRRTGPYEQYF.

This clonotype has ten or more counts. The V call is TRBV29-1, the J call TRBJ1-1, with TRBD1 as a possible D gene (5 bases). Germline V CDR1 and CDR2: SQVTM, ANQGSEA. Trimming stripped 6 bases from V and 0 bases from J, with 14 bases between. The CDR3 extends over 14 amino acids. This CDR3 reads CSVAWGGVNTEAFF. CDR3 DNA sequence: TGCAGCGTCGCCTGGGGAGGGGTGAACACTGAAGCTTTCTTT.